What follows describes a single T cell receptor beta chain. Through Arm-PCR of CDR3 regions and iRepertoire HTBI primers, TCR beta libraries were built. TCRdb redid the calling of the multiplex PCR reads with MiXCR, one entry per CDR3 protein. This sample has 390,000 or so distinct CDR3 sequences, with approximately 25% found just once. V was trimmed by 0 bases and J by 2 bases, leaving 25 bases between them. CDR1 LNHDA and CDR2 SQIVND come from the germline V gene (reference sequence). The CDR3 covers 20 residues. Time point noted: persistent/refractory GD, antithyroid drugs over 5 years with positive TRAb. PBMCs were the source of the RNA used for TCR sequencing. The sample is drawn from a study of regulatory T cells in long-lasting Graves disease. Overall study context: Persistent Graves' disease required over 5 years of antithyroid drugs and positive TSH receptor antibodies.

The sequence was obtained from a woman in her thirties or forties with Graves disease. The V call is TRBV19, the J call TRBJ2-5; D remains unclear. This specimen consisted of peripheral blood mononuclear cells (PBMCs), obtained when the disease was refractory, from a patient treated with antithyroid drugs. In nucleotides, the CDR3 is TGTGCCAGTAGTATAGATCTTTGGTCAAGGGCTTCGGCGTCTCAAGAGACCCAGTACTTC. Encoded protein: CASSIDLWSRASASQETQYF.